This T cell receptor (beta chain) was obtained from a study of cytotoxic CD8 clonotypes in ibrutinib-treated CLL. Sequencing used immunoSEQ multiplex PCR; TCRdb keeps in-frame clones, though not all of them. Counted here are 52,000 or so clones, less than 85% occurring once; the ten biggest clones make up roughly 20%. V dropped 5 bases and J dropped 7 bases, with 3 bases sitting between them. The CDR3 loop spans 9 amino acids. Germline V gene sequence: CDR1 LGHNA, CDR2 YNFKEQ. The specimen was PBMCs, collected after 24 months of ibrutinib treatment. The origin of this receptor is a human donor with chronic lymphocytic leukemia. This chain joins TRBV4-2 and TRBJ2-7; no reliable D call. The CDR3 DNA follows: TGTGCCAGCAGCACAGAGCAGTACTTC. Its protein is CASSTEQYF.